Following are 31 T cell receptor beta chains from one sample sequenced in a study of CD8+ T cells in alopecia areata. Treatment of the sample: oral pan-JAK inhibitor, 5-10 mg twice daily. cDNA prepared by RNA extraction and subsequent reverse transcription served as the template for sequencing. Sequenced by immunoSEQ multiplex PCR; TCRdb stores in-frame clones only, minus some. The sample lists some 150,000 clones, around half occurring once. Specimen: CD8+ T cells sorted from blood, collected at week 4, from a patient treated with tofacitinib. The source of these receptors is a human donor with alopecia areata.

The chain links TRBV13 to TRBJ2-7; D possibly uses TRBD1 or TRBD2 (5 bases each). This CDR3 has 12 amino acids. Germline CDR1 is PRHDT and CDR2 is FYEKMQ (reference sequence). The germline V and J ends were trimmed by 4 bases and 5 bases, with 9 bases remaining between them. The CDR3 loop is CASSSGADEQYF. CDR3 coding DNA: TGTGCCAGCAGCTCCGGGGCGGACGAGCAGTACTTC.

CDR3: CASSIQGENSPLHF. In nucleotides, the CDR3 is TGTGCCAGCAGCATACAGGGTGAGAATTCACCCCTCCACTTT. J is TRBJ1-6 and V is TRBV7-6; tentatively, D is TRBD1 (6 bases). V was trimmed by 5 bases and J by 7 bases, leaving 12 bases between them. The CDR3 extends over 14 amino acids. CDR1 is SGHVS, CDR2 FNYEAQ, per germline.

The chain has TRBV7-8 and TRBJ1-1, with 7 bases that match TRBD1. Trimming took 1 base from V and 6 from J; bases not matched to a gene: 8. CDR1 is SGHVS and CDR2 is FQNEAQ in the germline V gene. The CDR3 length is 15 residues. The DNA of the CDR3 is TGTGCCAGCAGCTTAGGGCCAGGGGGAAGCGCTGAAGCTTTCTTT. As protein: CASSLGPGGSAEAFF.

This clone was seen more than once but under ten times. V usage is TRBV29-1 and J usage is TRBJ2-3; the D gene is possibly TRBD1 (6 bases). Trimming took off 1 base at V and 5 bases at J, with 13 bases between the two ends. CDR1 SQVTM and CDR2 ANQGSEA come from the germline V gene. The length of the CDR3 is 14 residues. The CDR3 region has the DNA TGCAGCGTTGAAGGGCAGGGGTTCTTAGATACGCAGTATTTT. It yields the protein CSVEGQGFLDTQYF.

This clone has just a few counts. The chain has TRBV4-1 and TRBJ1-5; no firm D call. This CDR3 is built from 16 residues. Germline CDR1 MGHRA, CDR2 YSYEKL. The germline V and J ends were trimmed by 3 bases and 3 bases, with 15 bases remaining between them. DNA of the CDR3: TGCGCCAGCAGCCACTCACTGGGCGGCCACAATCAGCCCCAGCATTTT. Its protein product is CASSHSLGGHNQPQHF.

V usage is TRBV27 and J usage is TRBJ2-1; 7 positions agree with TRBD1. The germline gives CDR1 MNHEY, CDR2 SMNVEV (reference sequence). V lost 5 bases and J lost 4; bases outside the gene matches: 8. The CDR3 extends over 15 amino acids. This chain's CDR3 is CASSPMAGGYNEQFF. DNA of the CDR3: TGTGCCAGCAGTCCGATGGCAGGGGGTTACAATGAGCAGTTCTTC.

The chain joins TRBV25-1 to TRBJ1-2; TRBD1 is a possible D gene (6 bases). Germline CDR1 is MGHDK and CDR2 is SYGVNS. The CDR3 length is 12 residues. Trimming took 3 bases from V and 7 from J, leaving 9 bases between them. Here the CDR3 reads CASSDQGIGYTF. The CDR3 region has the DNA TGTGCCAGCAGTGACCAGGGGATTGGCTACACCTTC.

The chain employs TRBV29-1 and TRBJ1-1; D is unresolved. V gave up 8 bases and J gave up 1 base, with 11 bases separating them. In germline, CDR1 is SQVTM, CDR2 ANQGSEA. The CDR3 loop spans 12 amino acids. The chain's CDR3 is CSTLGENTEAFF. The CDR3 nucleotides are TGCAGCACCCTCGGGGAGAACACTGAAGCTTTCTTT.

This clone was observed a few times. The CDR3 loop reads CASSSMDSGYDGYTF. As DNA, the CDR3 is TGTGCCAGTAGTAGCATGGACAGCGGGTATGATGGCTACACCTTC. This rearrangement joins TRBV19 to TRBJ1-2, with a weak D call TRBD1 (6 bases). V gave up 4 bases and J gave up 6 bases, with 18 bases separating them. Germline CDR1 reads LNHDA; CDR2 reads SQIVND (reference sequence). This CDR3 has 15 residues.

Concerning this clone itself: One end of the junction is discordant with germline, which a read error may explain. The chain links TRBV30 to TRBJ2-7, with 9 positions matching TRBD1. The CDR3 covers 14 residues. The V gene's germline CDR1 is GTSNPN and CDR2 SVGIG (reference sequence). The CDR3 DNA is TGTGCCTGGAGTTTAACAGGGGGCTCCGACGAGCAGTACTTC. Protein: CAWSLTGGSDEQYF.

The V gene is TRBV7-3, the J gene TRBJ1-1; D ambiguous. Germline V gene sequence: CDR1 SGHTA, CDR2 FQGTGA. Trimming cost V 5 bases and J 3 bases, with 1 base left between them. The CDR3 consists of 10 residues. The CDR3 region is CASSDTEAFF. The CDR3 DNA is TGTGCCAGCAGCGACACTGAAGCTTTCTTT.

The chain is built from TRBV29-1 and TRBJ1-1, with 7 bases that match TRBD1. V lost 0 bases to trimming and J lost 3 bases; unmatched junction nucleotides: 7. CDR1 SQVTM and CDR2 ANQGSEA come from the germline V gene. The CDR3 length is 15 residues. CDR3 in amino acids: CSVEDRDSTYTEAFF. The CDR3 region has the DNA TGCAGCGTTGAAGATCGGGACAGTACTTACACTGAAGCTTTCTTT.

The rearrangement links TRBV9 to TRBJ1-2; D gene ambiguous. CDR1 SGDLS and CDR2 YYNGEE come from the germline V gene. This CDR3 has 15 residues. Deletions cut 3 bases from V and 6 bases from J, with 18 bases between. The CDR3 sequence: CASSGTWGSGNGYTF. The CDR3 DNA reads as TGTGCCAGCAGCGGAACCTGGGGTTCGGGTAATGGCTACACCTTC.

This clone was seen a few times. This sequence joins TRBV2 and TRBJ1-1; D is undetermined. The V end was cut by 6 bases, the J end by 1 base, with 9 bases between. Germline V gene lookup returns CDR1 SNHLY and CDR2 FYNNEI. This CDR3 comprises 13 residues. CDR3 coding DNA: TGTGCCAGCAGGGATACAGAGAACACTGAAGCTTTCTTT. Protein product: CASRDTENTEAFF.

The V call is TRBV5-1, the J call TRBJ2-3, with D hard to call. CDR3 length equals 14 residues. V shed 0 bases and J shed 1 base, with 6 bases lying between them. Germline loops: CDR1 SGHRS, CDR2 YFSETQ. CDR3 residues: CASSLDDRTDTQYF. In DNA, the CDR3 is TGCGCCAGCAGCTTGGATGACCGCACAGATACGCAGTATTTT.

This clone occurred a few times. The V call is TRBV27, the J call TRBJ2-7, with TRBD1 as a possible D gene (5 bases). V gave up 4 bases and J gave up 4 bases, with 14 bases separating them. Per germline, CDR1 MNHEY and CDR2 SMNVEV (reference sequence). This CDR3 is 14 amino acids long. CDR3 sequence reads: CASSWGRTQYEQYF. In DNA form, the CDR3 reads TGTGCCAGCAGTTGGGGCAGAACCCAGTACGAGCAGTACTTC.

The J gene is TRBJ2-2, the V gene TRBV4-1, with D uncertain. Germline CDR1 and CDR2: MGHRA and YSYEKL. The CDR3 length is 13 residues. V shed 1 base and J shed 4 bases, with 4 bases lying between them. The CDR3 DNA follows: TGCGCCAGCAGCCAAGCTCGCACCGGGGAGCTGTTTTTT. Translating gives CASSQARTGELFF.

The chain has TRBV5-1 and TRBJ2-5, with D perhaps given as TRBD1 or TRBD2 (5 bases each). The CDR3 covers 15 residues. Per germline, CDR1 SGHRS and CDR2 YFSETQ. Deletions cut 1 base from V and 5 bases from J, with 15 bases between. CDR3 residues: CASSLPRGDEETQYF. CDR3 sequence (DNA): TGCGCCAGCAGCTTGCCAAGAGGGGACGAGGAGACCCAGTACTTC.

The rearrangement joins TRBV30 to TRBJ2-7, with D perhaps TRBD1 (6 bases). The assigned J gene may be wrong: the sequence end matches TRBJ2-5 better. Germline values: CDR1 GTSNPN, CDR2 SVGIG (reference sequence). This CDR3 is built from 13 residues. CDR3 amino acids: CAWSTQGQETQYF. The DNA for the CDR3 is TGTGCCTGGAGTACTCAGGGGCAAGAGACCCAGTACTTC.

Note on this clone: Other DNA sequences in the same sample also yield this CDR3. The chain has TRBV30 and TRBJ2-7, with unresolved D. CDR1 and CDR2 (germline): GTSNPN, SVGIG (reference sequence). This CDR3 comprises 12 residues. Trimming shortened V by 4 bases and J by 1 base, and 8 bases separated the two germline ends. In DNA, the CDR3 is TGTGCCTGGACGGCAGGTTCCTACGAGCAGTACTTC. As protein: CAWTAGSYEQYF. Full variable domain (rest looked up from reference TRBV30 and TRBJ2-7): SQTIHQWPATLVQPVGSPLSLECTVEGTSNPNLYWYRQAAGRGLQLLFYSVGIGQISSEVPQNLSASRPQDRQFILSSKKLLLSDSGFYLCAWTAGSYEQYFGPGTRLTVT.

The rearrangement joins TRBV4-1 to TRBJ2-3; 7 nucleotides match TRBD2. Germline V gene lookup returns CDR1 MGHRA and CDR2 YSYEKL. V lost 4 bases and J lost 0; bases outside the gene matches: 4. The CDR3 covers 15 residues. The CDR3 coding sequence is TGCGCCAGCAGCCCTCGCGGGGGAAGCACAGATACGCAGTATTTT. Protein sequence: CASSPRGGSTDTQYF.

The V and J genes are TRBV4-1 and TRBJ1-1; D is possibly TRBD1 (6 bases). This CDR3 has 14 amino acids. V dropped 4 bases and J dropped 4 bases, with 13 bases sitting between them. The germline gives CDR1 MGHRA, CDR2 YSYEKL. The CDR3 DNA is TGCGCCAGCAGCCCCCGGGACATGAGCACTGAAGCTTTCTTT. It encodes CASSPRDMSTEAFF.

This chain links TRBV5-6 with TRBJ2-5; 10 bases map to TRBD1. J was trimmed by 5 bases and V by 3 bases; bases with no gene match: 13. This CDR3 comprises 17 residues. In germline, CDR1 is SGHDT, CDR2 YYEEEE. The chain's CDR3 is CASSSEPGTGDMETQYF. Written as DNA, the CDR3 is TGTGCCAGCAGCTCCGAACCCGGGACAGGGGATATGGAGACCCAGTACTTC.

The chain couples TRBV11-2 to TRBJ2-6, with a weak D call TRBD2 (5 bases). The CDR3 totals 18 residues. Deletions cut 5 bases from V and 0 bases from J, with 17 bases between. CDR1 is SGHAT and CDR2 is FQNNGV in the germline V gene. CDR3 loop: CASSTRARLLSGANVLTF. DNA of the CDR3: TGTGCCAGCAGCACTAGGGCCAGGCTCCTCTCTGGGGCCAACGTCCTGACTTTC.

The J gene is TRBJ2-7, the V gene TRBV4-1, with 8 bases matching TRBD1. The CDR3 sequence is 16 residues long. Trimming at V came to 1 base and at J to 7 bases, leaving 12 bases not matched to a gene. Germline CDR1 and CDR2: MGHRA and YSYEKL. For the CDR3, the DNA is TGCGCCAGCAGCCAAGGGTCTTCGGGCAGGGGGCTGGAGCAGTACTTC. Encoded protein: CASSQGSSGRGLEQYF.

The V gene is TRBV2, the J gene TRBJ2-3; D is undetermined. The CDR3 has 15 amino acids. The germline CDR1 and CDR2 sequences are SNHLY and FYNNEI. The germline V and J ends were trimmed by 9 bases and 2 bases, with 18 bases remaining between them. CDR3 nucleotide sequence: TGTGCCAGGACGATTCTGCCGACGATCACAGATACGCAGTATTTT. Translating it yields CARTILPTITDTQYF.

This clone has a single count. The V gene is TRBV30, the J gene TRBJ2-7; D is possibly TRBD1 or TRBD2 (5 bases each). V lost 7 bases to trimming and J lost 1 base, with 14 bases between them. The CDR3 contains 13 residues. Per germline, CDR1 GTSNPN and CDR2 SVGIG (reference sequence). CDR3 sequence reads: CALSGSASYEQYF. In DNA, the CDR3 is TGTGCCTTATCAGGGAGTGCTTCCTACGAGCAGTACTTC.

This chain uses TRBV6-1 with TRBJ1-1, with no clear D. Trimming removed 5 bases from V and 1 base from J, with 5 bases in between. This CDR3 comprises 12 residues. CDR1 is MNHNS, CDR2 SASEGT, per germline. The CDR3 nucleotides read TGTGCCAGCAGTCTTAGGAACACTGAAGCTTTCTTT. It is translated as CASSLRNTEAFF.

The chain links TRBV4-3 to TRBJ1-4; no clear D. Per germline, CDR1 LGHNA and CDR2 YSLEER. The CDR3 has 15 amino acids. With 4 bases removed from V and 7 bases from J, the gap between germline ends came to 16 bases. CDR3 region: CASSRITDAREKLFF. The CDR3 nucleotides are TGCGCCAGCAGCCGGATTACGGATGCGCGTGAAAAACTGTTTTTT.

This clone was observed once. The gene calls are TRBV5-4 and TRBJ2-3, with 12 bases fitting TRBD2. Germline CDR1 is SGHNT and CDR2 is YYREEE (reference sequence). This CDR3 has 16 residues. With V trimmed by 2 bases and J by 6 bases, 7 bases remained unmatched. The CDR3 is CASSFRTSGAGDTQYF. The CDR3 nucleotides are TGTGCCAGCAGCTTCCGGACTAGCGGGGCCGGTGATACGCAGTATTTT.

The chain recombines TRBV30 with TRBJ2-3; tentative D call: TRBD2 (5 bases). The V end lost 2 bases, the J end lost 0 bases, and 9 bases lay between the germline ends. Germline V lookup: CDR1 GTSNPN, CDR2 SVGIG (reference sequence). This CDR3 has 14 amino acids. CDR3 loop: CAWSKSGSTDTQYF. CDR3 DNA: TGTGCCTGGAGTAAGAGCGGAAGCACAGATACGCAGTATTTT.